The clone carrying this T cell receptor beta chain was observed a few times. Looked up from germline, CDR1 is SGHVS and CDR2 is FQNEAQ. V lost 4 bases, J lost 6 bases, and 2 bases stayed unmatched. The length of the CDR3 is 14 residues. The data stem from a study of blood T cell repertoires in COVID-19. Profiling relied on immunoSEQ multiplex PCR, and the TCRdb table lists in-frame clones only, not all of them. The data hold about 320,000 clones, with roughly nine tenths observed a single time. The TCR was taken from a man aged 55 to 70 who had recovered from COVID-19. Material for sequencing was PBMCs or T cells enriched from blood (not recorded which). This sequence joins TRBV7-8 and TRBJ2-1, with TRBD1 matching over 11 bases. The CDR3 here is CASSWTGGGNEQFF. In DNA, the CDR3 is TGTGCCAGCAGCTGGACAGGGGGCGGCAATGAGCAGTTCTTC.